The clone carrying this T cell receptor (beta chain) was seen just once. The antigen remains undetermined. The data derive from a study of shared clonotypes between healthy human individuals. V shed 6 bases and J shed 6 bases, with 11 bases lying between them. Germline CDR1 and CDR2: MGHDK and SYGVNS. The CDR3 loop spans 13 amino acids. The assay was immunoSEQ multiplex PCR, and TCRdb's table has in-frame clones only and misses some. The table records over a million clones, around 78% of them present only once. Caucasian adults living in Nashville, Tennessee, provided all samples. Study results and caveats: Sharing across four donors was highest in naive CD4 (roughly 5%) and lowest in memory CD8 (roughly 0.4%). Depth was large, yet rarefaction showed that sorted-subset sequencing was incomplete.

The TCR was taken from a man between 18 and 35 years old in good health. Some clones in this sample may be carry-over from other donors' samples. The sample was memory CD4+ T cells from PBMCs. Subset described: CD45RA-negative fraction. The J gene is TRBJ2-2, the V gene TRBV25-1, with a possible D match to TRBD2 (5 bases). The CDR3: CASRVGGPGELFF. The CDR3, as DNA: TGTGCCAGCAGGGTCGGCGGGCCCGGGGAGCTGTTTTTT.